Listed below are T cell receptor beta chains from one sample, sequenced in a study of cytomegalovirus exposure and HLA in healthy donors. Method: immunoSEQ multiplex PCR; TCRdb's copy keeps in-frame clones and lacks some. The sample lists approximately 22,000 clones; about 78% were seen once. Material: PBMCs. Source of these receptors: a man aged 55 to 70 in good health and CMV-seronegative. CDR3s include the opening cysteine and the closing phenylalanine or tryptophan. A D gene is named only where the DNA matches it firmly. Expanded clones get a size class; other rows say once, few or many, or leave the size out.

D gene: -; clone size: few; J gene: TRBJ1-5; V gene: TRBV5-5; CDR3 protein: CASSLGGGSNQPQHF; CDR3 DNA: TGTGCCAGCAGCTTGGGTGGGGGGAGCAATCAGCCCCAGCATTTT
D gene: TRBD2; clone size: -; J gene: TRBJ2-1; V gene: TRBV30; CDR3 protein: CAWSVQRTSGYNEQFF; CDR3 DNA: TGTGCCTGGAGTGTACAGAGGACTAGCGGCTACAATGAGCAGTTCTTC
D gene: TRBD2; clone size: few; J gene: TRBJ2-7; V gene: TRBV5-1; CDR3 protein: CASSEGGSPTYEQYF; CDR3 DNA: TGCGCCAGCAGCGAGGGCGGGAGTCCCACCTACGAGCAGTACTTC
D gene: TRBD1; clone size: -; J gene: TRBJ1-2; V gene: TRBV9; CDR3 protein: CASSPYDPGQGKIGYPF; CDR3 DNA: TGTGCCAGCAGCCCGTACGACCCGGGACAGGGGAAGATTGGCTACCCCTTC
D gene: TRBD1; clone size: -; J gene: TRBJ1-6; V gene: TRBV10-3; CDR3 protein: CAIRTRDRVNSPLHF; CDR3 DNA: TGTGCCATCAGGACCCGGGACAGGGTCAATTCACCCCTCCACTTT
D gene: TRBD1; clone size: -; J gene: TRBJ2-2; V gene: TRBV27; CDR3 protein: CASSSSGTAAGELFF; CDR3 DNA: TGTGCCAGCAGTTCCTCGGGGACAGCGGCCGGGGAGCTGTTTTTT
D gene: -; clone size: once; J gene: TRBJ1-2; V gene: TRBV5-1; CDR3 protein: CASSTDTRDYGYTF; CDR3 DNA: TGCGCCAGCAGCACGGACACTCGCGACTATGGCTACACCTTC
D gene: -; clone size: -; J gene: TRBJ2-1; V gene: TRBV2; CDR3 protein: CASTEEHSSYNEQFF; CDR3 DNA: TGTGCCAGCACTGAAGAACACAGCTCCTACAATGAGCAGTTCTTC
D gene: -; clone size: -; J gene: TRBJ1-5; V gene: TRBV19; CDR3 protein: CASSIEGASQPQHF; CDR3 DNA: TGTGCCAGTAGTATAGAGGGGGCATCTCAGCCCCAGCATTTT
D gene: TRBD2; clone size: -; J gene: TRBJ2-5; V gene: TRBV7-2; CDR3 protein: CASSLEPGRATKTQYF; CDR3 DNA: TGTGCCAGCAGCTTAGAGCCCGGGAGGGCAACCAAGACCCAGTACTTC
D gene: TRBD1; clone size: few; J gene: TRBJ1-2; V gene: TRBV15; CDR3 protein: CATSRVLEGAYGYTF; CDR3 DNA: TGTGCCACCAGCAGAGTATTGGAGGGGGCCTATGGCTACACCTTC
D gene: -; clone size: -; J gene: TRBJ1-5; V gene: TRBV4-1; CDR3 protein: CASSQGAGNQPQHF; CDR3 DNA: TGCGCCAGCAGCCAAGGGGCAGGCAATCAGCCCCAGCATTTT
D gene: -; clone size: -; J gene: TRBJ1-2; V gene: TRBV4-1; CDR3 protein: CASSQEGPPYGYTF; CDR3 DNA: TGCGCCAGCAGCCAAGAGGGGCCCCCCTATGGCTACACCTTC
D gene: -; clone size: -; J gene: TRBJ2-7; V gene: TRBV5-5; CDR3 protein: CASSLVWGAGGEQYF; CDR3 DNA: TGTGCCAGCAGCTTAGTATGGGGCGCCGGTGGGGAGCAGTACTTC
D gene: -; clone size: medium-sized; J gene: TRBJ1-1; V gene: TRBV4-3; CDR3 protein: CASSADSLNTEAFF; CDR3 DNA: TGCGCCAGCAGCGCCGACTCCTTGAACACTGAAGCTTTCTTT
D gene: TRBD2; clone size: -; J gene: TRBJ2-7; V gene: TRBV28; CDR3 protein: CASSTSGSSYEQYF; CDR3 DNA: TGTGCCAGCAGTACTAGCGGAAGCTCCTACGAGCAGTACTTC
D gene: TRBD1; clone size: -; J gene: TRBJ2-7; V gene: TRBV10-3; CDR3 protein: CAISEGQGYEQYF; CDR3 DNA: TGTGCCATCAGTGAGGGACAGGGTTACGAGCAGTACTTC
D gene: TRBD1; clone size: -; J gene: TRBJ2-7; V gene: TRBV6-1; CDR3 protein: CGSNRGQGVHEQYF; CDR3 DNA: TGTGGCTCGAATCGGGGACAGGGCGTCCACGAGCAGTACTTC
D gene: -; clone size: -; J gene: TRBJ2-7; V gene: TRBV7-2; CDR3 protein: CASSTKGKGLLNEQYF; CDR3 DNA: TGTGCCAGCAGCACCAAGGGGAAAGGACTACTCAACGAGCAGTACTTC
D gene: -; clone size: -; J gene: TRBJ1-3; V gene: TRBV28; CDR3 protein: CASSLSLYSGNTIYF; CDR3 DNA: TGTGCCAGCAGTTTATCACTCTACTCTGGAAACACCATATATTTT
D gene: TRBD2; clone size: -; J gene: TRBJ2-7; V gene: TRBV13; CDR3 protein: CASSRTSGSYEQYF; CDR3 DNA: TGTGCCAGCAGCCGGACTAGCGGCTCCTACGAGCAGTACTTC
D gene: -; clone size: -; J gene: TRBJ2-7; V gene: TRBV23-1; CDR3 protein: CASSTGSLYSLSNGYEQYF; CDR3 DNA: TGCGCCAGCAGTACAGGGTCCTTATATAGCCTAAGTAACGGTTACGAGCAGTACTTC
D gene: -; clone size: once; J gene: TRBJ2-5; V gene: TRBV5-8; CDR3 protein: CASSPRLRTGGETQYF; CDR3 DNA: TGTGCCAGCAGCCCCCGCCTCCGGACTGGGGGGGAGACCCAGTACTTC
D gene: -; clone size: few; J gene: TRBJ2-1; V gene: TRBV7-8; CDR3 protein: CASSRPGRVDEQFF; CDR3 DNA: TGTGCCAGCAGCCGACCTGGCAGGGTCGATGAGCAGTTCTTC
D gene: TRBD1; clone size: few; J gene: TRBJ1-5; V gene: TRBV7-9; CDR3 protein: CASSLGTGGGQPQHF; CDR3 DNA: TGTGCCAGCAGCTTAGGAACAGGGGGCGGACAGCCCCAGCATTTT
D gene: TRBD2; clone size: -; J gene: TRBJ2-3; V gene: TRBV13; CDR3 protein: CASSEGTTTDTQYF; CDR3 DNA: TGTGCCAGCAGCGAAGGGACTACCACAGATACGCAGTATTTT
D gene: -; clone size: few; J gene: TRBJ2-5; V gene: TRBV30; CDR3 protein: CAWSVEALGTQYF; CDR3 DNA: TGTGCCTGGAGTGTTGAGGCCCTTGGGACCCAGTACTTC
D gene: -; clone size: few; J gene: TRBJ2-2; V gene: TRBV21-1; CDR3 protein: CASNPGHRANTGELFF; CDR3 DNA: TGTGCCAGCAACCCAGGGCACAGAGCGAACACCGGGGAGCTGTTTTTT
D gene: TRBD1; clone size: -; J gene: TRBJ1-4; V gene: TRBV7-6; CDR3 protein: CASSLKGQGVGILFF; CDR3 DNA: TGTGCCAGCAGCTTAAAAGGACAGGGGGTTGGGATACTGTTTTTT
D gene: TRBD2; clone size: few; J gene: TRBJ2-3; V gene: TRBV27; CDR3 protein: CASSSRTSGGAPDTQYF; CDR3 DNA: TGTGCCAGCAGTTCACGGACTAGCGGGGGGGCCCCCGATACGCAGTATTTT
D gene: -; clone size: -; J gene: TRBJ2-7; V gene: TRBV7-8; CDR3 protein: CASSLGRLAYEQYF; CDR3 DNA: TGTGCCAGCAGCTTAGGCCGGCTAGCCTACGAGCAGTACTTC
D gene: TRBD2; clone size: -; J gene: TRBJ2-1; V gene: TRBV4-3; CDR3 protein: CASSQVSTSGNPGYEQFF; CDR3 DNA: TGCGCCAGCAGCCAAGTTAGCACTAGCGGCAACCCTGGGTATGAGCAGTTCTTC
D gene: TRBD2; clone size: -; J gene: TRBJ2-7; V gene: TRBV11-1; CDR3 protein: CASSLVLTSGYEQYF; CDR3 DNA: TGTGCCAGCAGCTTAGTATTGACTAGCGGCTACGAGCAGTACTTC
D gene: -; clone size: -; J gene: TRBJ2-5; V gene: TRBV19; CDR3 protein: CATRGSTLGETQYF; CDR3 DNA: TGTGCCACCCGGGGGAGCACTCTGGGAGAGACCCAGTACTTC
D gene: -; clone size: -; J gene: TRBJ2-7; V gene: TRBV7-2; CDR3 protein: CASSPVVAYEQYF; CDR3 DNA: TGTGCCAGCAGCCCGGTGGTAGCCTACGAGCAGTACTTC
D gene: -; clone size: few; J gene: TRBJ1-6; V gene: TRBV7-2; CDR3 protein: CASSLGLDSSPLHF; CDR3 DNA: TGTGCCAGCAGCTTAGGGCTGGACAGCTCACCCCTCCACTTT
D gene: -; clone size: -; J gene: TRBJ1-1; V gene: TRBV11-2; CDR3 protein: CASSRNVRSTEAFF; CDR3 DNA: TGTGCCAGCAGCCGGAATGTTCGGAGCACTGAAGCTTTCTTT
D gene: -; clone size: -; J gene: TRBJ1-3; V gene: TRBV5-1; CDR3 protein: CASSLGGSGGPSGNTIYF; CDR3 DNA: TGCGCCAGCAGCTTGGGGGGTTCCGGAGGGCCCTCTGGAAACACCATATATTTT
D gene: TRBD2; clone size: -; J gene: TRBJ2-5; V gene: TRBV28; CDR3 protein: CASRLSGSRLTQYF; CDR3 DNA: TGTGCCAGCAGGCTTAGCGGGAGTCGGTTGACCCAGTACTTC
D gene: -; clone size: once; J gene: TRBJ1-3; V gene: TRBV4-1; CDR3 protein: CASSQVDNSGNTIYF; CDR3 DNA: TGCGCCAGCAGCCAAGTTGACAACTCTGGAAACACCATATATTTT
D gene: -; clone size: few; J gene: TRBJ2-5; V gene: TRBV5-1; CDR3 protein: CASSSGRRQETQYF; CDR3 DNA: TGCGCCAGCAGTTCCGGACGGAGGCAGGAGACCCAGTACTTC
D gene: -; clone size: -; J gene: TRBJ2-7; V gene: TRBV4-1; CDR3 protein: CASSQAQGYPYEQYF; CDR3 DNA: TGCGCCAGCAGCCAAGCCCAGGGGTACCCCTACGAGCAGTACTTC
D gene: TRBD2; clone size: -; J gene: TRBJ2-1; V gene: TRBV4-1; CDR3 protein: CASSQDGPTSGVSSYNEQFF; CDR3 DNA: TGCGCCAGCAGCCAAGATGGGCCGACTAGCGGGGTTAGCTCCTACAATGAGCAGTTCTTC
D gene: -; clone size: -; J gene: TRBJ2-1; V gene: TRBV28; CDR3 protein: CASSPRGSRYNEQFF; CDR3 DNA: TGTGCCAGCAGTCCCCGAGGGTCGCGCTACAATGAGCAGTTCTTC
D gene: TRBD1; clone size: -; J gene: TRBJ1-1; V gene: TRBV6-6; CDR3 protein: CASSRQGANTEAFF; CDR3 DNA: TGTGCCAGCAGTCGACAGGGGGCTAACACTGAAGCTTTCTTT
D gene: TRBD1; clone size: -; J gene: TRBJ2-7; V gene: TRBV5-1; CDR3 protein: CASDTGTGVYEQYF; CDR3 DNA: TGCGCCAGCGACACCGGGACAGGGGTCTACGAGCAGTACTTC
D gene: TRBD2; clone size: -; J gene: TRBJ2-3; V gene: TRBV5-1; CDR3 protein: CASSPLTSGGFGGDTQYF; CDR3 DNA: TGCGCCAGCAGCCCACTGACTAGCGGGGGGTTCGGTGGAGATACGCAGTATTTT
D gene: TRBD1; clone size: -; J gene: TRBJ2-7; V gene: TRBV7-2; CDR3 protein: CASSPRDRAYEQYF; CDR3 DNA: TGTGCCAGCAGCCCCCGGGACAGGGCCTACGAGCAGTACTTC
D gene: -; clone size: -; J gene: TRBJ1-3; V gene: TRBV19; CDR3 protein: CASSMGRGNTIYF; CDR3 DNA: TGTGCCAGTAGTATGGGGCGAGGAAACACCATATATTTT
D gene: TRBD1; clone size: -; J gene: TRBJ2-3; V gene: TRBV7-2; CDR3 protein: CASSLAGGSSTDTQYF; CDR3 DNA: TGTGCCAGCAGCTTAGCAGGGGGCTCTAGCACAGATACGCAGTATTTT
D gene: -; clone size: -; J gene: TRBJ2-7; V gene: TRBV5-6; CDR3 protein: CASSAVSGDEQYF; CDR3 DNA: TGTGCCAGCAGCGCCGTTTCGGGGGACGAGCAGTACTTC
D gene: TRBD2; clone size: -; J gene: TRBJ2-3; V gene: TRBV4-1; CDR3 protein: CASSHVGLAGADTQYF; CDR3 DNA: TGCGCCAGCAGCCATGTTGGACTAGCGGGTGCGGATACGCAGTATTTT
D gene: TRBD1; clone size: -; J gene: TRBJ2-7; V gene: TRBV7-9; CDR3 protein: CASSSEGQGIYSYEQYF; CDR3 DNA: TGTGCCAGCAGCTCAGAAGGACAGGGCATCTACTCCTACGAGCAGTACTTC